The clone carrying this T cell receptor (beta chain) was detected ten times or more. This entry belongs to a study of T cells in Graves' hyperthyroidism and ophthalmopathy. Researchers defined stable Graves' hyperthyroidism as no ophthalmopathy progression within 18 months. This CDR3 has 17 residues. V lost 0 bases to trimming and J lost 5 bases, with 19 bases between them. CDR1 and CDR2 from the germline V gene are MNHEY and SVGAGI. The TCR beta CDR3 regions underwent amplification using RNA transcripts as the source. The HTBI primer set was used in a first-round RT-PCR of the TCR CDR3. MiXCR was run by TCRdb on the multiplex PCR reads, yielding one entry per CDR3 protein. Of a few hundred thousand distinct CDR3 sequences in the sample, less than 25% were seen once.

The sequenced sample consisted of blood. The sequence was obtained from a man aged 18 to 35 with Graves' hyperthyroidism. The genes are TRBV6-5 and TRBJ1-2, with a possible D match to TRBD1 (5 bases). DNA of the CDR3: TGTGCCAGCAGTTACTCTGCGTCGACAGACTTCCATTATGGCTACACCTTC. Its protein product is CASSYSASTDFHYGYTF.